This TCR beta chain was profiled in a study of T cell responses to AZD1222 COVID-19 vaccine. This table comes from immunoSEQ multiplex PCR, and its TCRdb copy is limited to in-frame clones, with some not included. The repertoire consists of under 150,000 clones, with 84% occurring once and the leading ten covering roughly a quarter. With regard to this clone: Its antigen remains unknown.

Whole-study results and caveats: The sample set comprised mostly white British donors with more females, and clonal diversity was possibly underestimated. In all cases, repertoires were sampled only after the peak T cell response.

The TCR was taken from an adult who received the AZD1222 COVID-19 vaccine. Sequenced here: peripheral blood, sampled 28 days after the second AZD1222 dose.

The CDR3: CASSTNSYQPQHF. In DNA form, the CDR3 reads TGTGCCAGTAGTACCAACAGCTATCAGCCCCAGCATTTT. The chain carries TRBV19 and TRBJ1-5; D not resolved. Germline CDR1 reads LNHDA; CDR2 reads SQIVND (reference sequence). There are 13 residues in the CDR3. V was shortened by 4 bases and J by 5 bases, with 9 bases between the two germline ends.